What follows is one T cell receptor beta chain and its context. Other DNA sequences within the sample encode an identical CDR3. These data come from a study of CD8+ T cells in alopecia areata. As to treatment: oral pan-JAK inhibitor, 5-10 mg twice daily. RNA was isolated and reverse transcribed to cDNA, the sequencing template. Sequenced by immunoSEQ multiplex PCR; TCRdb stores in-frame clones only, minus some. The top ten clones hold about 1.8% of a sample with approximately 280,000 clones, about three fifths of them seen once. Specimen: CD4+ T cells sorted from blood, collected at week 24, from a patient treated with tofacitinib. The sequence was obtained from a human donor with alopecia areata.

This CDR3 is CASSLAGPHGYTF. For the CDR3, the DNA is TGTGCCAGCAGCTTAGCCGGACCTCATGGCTACACCTTC. The genes are TRBV7-9 and TRBJ1-2; D gene uncertain. Trimming shortened V by 0 bases and J by 6 bases, and 8 bases separated the two germline ends. The CDR3 totals 13 residues. Germline-derived CDR1 and CDR2 are SEHNR and FQNEAQ (reference sequence). Filled out from reference TRBV7-9 and TRBJ1-2, the complete variable domain reads DTGVSQNPRHKITKRGQNVTFRCDPISEHNRLYWYRQTLGQGPEFLTYFQNEAQLEKSRLLSDRFSAERPKGSFSTLEIQRTEQGDSAMYLCASSLAGPHGYTFGSGTRLTVV.